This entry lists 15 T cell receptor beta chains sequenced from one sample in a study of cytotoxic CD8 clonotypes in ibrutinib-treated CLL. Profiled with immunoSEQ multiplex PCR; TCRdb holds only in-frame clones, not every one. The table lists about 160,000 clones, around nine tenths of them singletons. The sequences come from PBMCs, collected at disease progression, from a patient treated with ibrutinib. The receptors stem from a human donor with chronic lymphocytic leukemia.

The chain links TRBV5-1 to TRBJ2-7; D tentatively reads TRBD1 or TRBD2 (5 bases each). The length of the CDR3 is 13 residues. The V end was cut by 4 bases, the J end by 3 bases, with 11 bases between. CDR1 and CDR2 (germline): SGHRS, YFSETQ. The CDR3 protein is CASSMGDGYEQYF. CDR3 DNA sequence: TGCGCCAGCAGCATGGGGGACGGCTACGAGCAGTACTTC.

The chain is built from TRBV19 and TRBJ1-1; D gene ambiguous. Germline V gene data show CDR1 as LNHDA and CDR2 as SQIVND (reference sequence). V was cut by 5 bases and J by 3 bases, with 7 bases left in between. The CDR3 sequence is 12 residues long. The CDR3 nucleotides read TGTGCCAGTAGTGAGCAGTACACTGAAGCTTTCTTT. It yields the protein CASSEQYTEAFF.

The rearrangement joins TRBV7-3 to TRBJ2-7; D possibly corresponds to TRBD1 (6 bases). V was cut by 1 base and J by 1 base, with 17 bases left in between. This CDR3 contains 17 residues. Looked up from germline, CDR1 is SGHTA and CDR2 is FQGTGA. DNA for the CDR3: TGTGCCAGCAGCTTAAACCCACGAGGGGGAACTTCCTACGAGCAGTACTTC. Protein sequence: CASSLNPRGGTSYEQYF. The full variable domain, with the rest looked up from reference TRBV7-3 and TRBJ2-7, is GAGVSQTPSNKVTEKGKYVELRCDPISGHTALYWYRQSLGQGPEFLIYFQGTGAADDSGLPNDRFFAVRPEGSVSTLKIQRTERGDSAVYLCASSLNPRGGTSYEQYFGPGTRLTVT.

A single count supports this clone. The CDR3 coding sequence is TGTGCCAGTAGTATTTATGCGGGACAGGGGTACAATGAGCAGTTCTTC. This translates into CASSIYAGQGYNEQFF. The chain uses TRBV19 and TRBJ2-1, with 10 nucleotides matching TRBD1. V dropped 3 bases and J dropped 4; count of bases not matched to a gene: 6. This CDR3 is built from 16 residues. Germline V gives CDR1 LNHDA, CDR2 SQIVND (reference sequence).

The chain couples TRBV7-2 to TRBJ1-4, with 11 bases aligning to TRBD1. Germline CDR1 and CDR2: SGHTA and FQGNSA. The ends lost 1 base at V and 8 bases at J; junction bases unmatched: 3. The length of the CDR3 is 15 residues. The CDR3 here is CASSLVGTGGEKLFF. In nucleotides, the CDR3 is TGTGCCAGCAGCTTAGTTGGGACAGGGGGGGAAAAACTGTTTTTT.

CDR3 in amino acids: CASSGTGVGTDTQYF. CDR3 nucleotide sequence: TGTGCCAGCAGTGGGACAGGGGTCGGCACAGATACGCAGTATTTT. The chain links TRBV6-5 to TRBJ2-3; 10 bases line up with TRBD1. CDR1 and CDR2 from the germline V gene are MNHEY and SVGAGI. Trimming removed 5 bases from V and 1 base from J; junction bases left unmatched: 3. The CDR3 totals 15 residues.

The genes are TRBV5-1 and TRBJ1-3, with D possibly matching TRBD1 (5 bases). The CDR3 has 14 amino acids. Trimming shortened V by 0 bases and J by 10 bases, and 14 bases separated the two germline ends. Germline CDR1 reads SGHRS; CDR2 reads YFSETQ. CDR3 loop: CASSLGVRDGTIYF. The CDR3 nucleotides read TGCGCCAGCAGCTTGGGCGTCAGGGATGGGACCATATATTTT.

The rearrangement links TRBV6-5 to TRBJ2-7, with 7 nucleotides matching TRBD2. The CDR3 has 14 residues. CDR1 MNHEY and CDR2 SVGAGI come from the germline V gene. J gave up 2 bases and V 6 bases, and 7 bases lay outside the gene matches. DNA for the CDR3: TGTGCCAGCAGCGGCAGGGAGGGGACCTACGAGCAGTACTTC. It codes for CASSGREGTYEQYF.

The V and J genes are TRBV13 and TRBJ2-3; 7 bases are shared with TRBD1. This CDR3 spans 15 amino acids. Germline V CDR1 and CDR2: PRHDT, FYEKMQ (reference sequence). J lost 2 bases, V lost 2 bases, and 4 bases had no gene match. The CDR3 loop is CASSLTGTDTDTQYF. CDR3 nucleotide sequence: TGTGCCAGCAGCTTAACCGGGACAGACACAGATACGCAGTATTTT.

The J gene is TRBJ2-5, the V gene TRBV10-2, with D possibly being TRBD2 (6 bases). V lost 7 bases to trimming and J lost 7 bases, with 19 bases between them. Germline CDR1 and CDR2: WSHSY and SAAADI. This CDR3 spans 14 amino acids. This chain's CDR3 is CASTSGTQGGTQYF. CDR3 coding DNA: TGCGCCAGCACCTCCGGGACTCAAGGAGGGACCCAGTACTTC.

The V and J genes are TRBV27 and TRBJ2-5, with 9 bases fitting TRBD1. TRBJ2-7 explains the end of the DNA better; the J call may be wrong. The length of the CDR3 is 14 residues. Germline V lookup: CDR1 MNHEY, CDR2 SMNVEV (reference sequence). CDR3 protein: CASRRDRVLGEQYF. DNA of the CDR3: TGTGCCAGCAGAAGGGACAGGGTTTTAGGCGAGCAGTACTTC.

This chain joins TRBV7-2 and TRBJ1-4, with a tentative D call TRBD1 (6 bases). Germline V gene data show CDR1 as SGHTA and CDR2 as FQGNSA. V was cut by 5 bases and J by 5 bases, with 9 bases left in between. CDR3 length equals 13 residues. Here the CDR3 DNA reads TGTGCCAGCAGCAGGGGGGGGAATGAAAAACTGTTTTTT. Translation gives CASSRGGNEKLFF.

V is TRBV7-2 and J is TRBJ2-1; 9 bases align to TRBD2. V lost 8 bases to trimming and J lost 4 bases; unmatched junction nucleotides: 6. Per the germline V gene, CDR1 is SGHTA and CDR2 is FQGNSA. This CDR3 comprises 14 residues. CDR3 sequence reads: CASEAGGIYNEQFF. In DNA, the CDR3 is TGTGCCAGCGAAGCGGGAGGCATTTACAATGAGCAGTTCTTC.

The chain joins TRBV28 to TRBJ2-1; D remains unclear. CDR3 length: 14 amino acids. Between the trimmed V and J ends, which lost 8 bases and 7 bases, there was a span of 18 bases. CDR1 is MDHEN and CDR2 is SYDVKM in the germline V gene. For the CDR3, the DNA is TGTGCCAGCCAATTCGGGTTGGGTCGTAATGAGCAGTTCTTC. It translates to CASQFGLGRNEQFF.

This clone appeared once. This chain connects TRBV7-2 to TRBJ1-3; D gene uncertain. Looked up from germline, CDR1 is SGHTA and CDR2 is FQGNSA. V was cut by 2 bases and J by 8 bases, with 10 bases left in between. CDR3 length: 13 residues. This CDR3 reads CASSLRELDTIYF. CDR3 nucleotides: TGTGCCAGCAGCTTAAGGGAGCTCGACACCATATATTTT.